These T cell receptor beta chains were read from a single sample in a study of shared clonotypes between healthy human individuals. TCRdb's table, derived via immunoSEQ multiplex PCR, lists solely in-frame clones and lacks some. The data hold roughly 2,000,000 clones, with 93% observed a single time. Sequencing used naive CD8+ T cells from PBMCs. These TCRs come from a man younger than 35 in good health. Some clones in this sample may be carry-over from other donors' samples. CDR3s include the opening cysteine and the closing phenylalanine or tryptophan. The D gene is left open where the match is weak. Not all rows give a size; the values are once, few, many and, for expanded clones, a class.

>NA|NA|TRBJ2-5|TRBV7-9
CASSNTGHGAKETQYF
TGTGCCAGCAGCAATACAGGGCACGGGGCGAAAGAGACCCAGTACTTC
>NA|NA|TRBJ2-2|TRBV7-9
CASSLVAYTGELFF
TGTGCCAGCAGCTTAGTAGCCTACACCGGGGAGCTGTTTTTT
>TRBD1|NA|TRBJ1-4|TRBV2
CASRATGGSNEKLFF
TGTGCCAGCAGAGCAACAGGGGGCTCTAATGAAAAACTGTTTTTT
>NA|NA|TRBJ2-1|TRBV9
CASAGQTLYNEQFF
TGTGCCAGCGCGGGACAGACCCTATACAATGAGCAGTTCTTC
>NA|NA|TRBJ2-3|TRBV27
CATFWDTQYF
TGTGCCACCTTTTGGGATACGCAGTATTTT
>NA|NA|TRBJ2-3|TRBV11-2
CASSLEWGDTQYF
TGTGCCAGCAGCTTAGAATGGGGAGATACGCAGTATTTT
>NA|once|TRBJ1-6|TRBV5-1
CASSEWTEGVSPLHF
TGCGCCAGCAGCGAATGGACGGAGGGGGTTTCACCCCTCCACTTT
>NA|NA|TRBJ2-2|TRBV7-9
CASSQHHNTGELFF
TGTGCCAGCAGCCAACACCATAACACCGGGGAGCTGTTTTTT
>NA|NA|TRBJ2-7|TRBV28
CASSLHAGGVYEQYF
TGTGCCAGCAGTTTACACGCAGGGGGGGTCTACGAGCAGTACTTC
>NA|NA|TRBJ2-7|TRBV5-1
CASSQGGAYEQYF
TGCGCCAGCAGCCAAGGGGGGGCCTACGAGCAGTACTTC
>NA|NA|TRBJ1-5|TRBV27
CASSLQQGIQPQHF
TGTGCCAGCAGTTTACAACAGGGTATTCAGCCCCAGCATTTT
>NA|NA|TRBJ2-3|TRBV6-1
CASSEEVASTDTQYF
TGTGCCAGCAGTGAAGAGGTAGCAAGCACAGATACGCAGTATTTT
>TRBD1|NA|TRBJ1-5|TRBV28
CATMPTGQGYQPQHF
TGTGCCACTATGCCAACTGGACAGGGATATCAGCCCCAGCATTTT
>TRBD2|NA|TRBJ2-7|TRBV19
CASGSGSSYEQYF
TGTGCCAGTGGTAGCGGGAGTTCCTACGAGCAGTACTTC
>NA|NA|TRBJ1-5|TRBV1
CTSSRGTGLGQPQHF
TGCACCAGCAGCCGAGGGACAGGGTTGGGTCAGCCCCAGCATTTT
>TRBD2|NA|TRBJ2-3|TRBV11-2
CASSLGSSGDQYF
TGTGCCAGCAGCTTAGGTTCTAGCGGGGACCAGTATTTT
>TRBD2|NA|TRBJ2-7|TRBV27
CASSGGTGLAGGRSEQYF
TGTGCCAGCAGTGGCGGGACAGGACTAGCGGGAGGACGGAGCGAGCAGTACTTC
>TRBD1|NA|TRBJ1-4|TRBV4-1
CASSLGTGLVATNEKLFF
TGCGCCAGCAGCCTAGGGACAGGCCTAGTTGCAACTAATGAAAAACTGTTTTTT
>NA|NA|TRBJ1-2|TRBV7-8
CASSPRKGANYGYTF
TGTGCCAGCAGCCCCAGAAAAGGGGCTAACTATGGCTACACCTTC
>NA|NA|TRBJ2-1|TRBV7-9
CASSGLLGASSYNEQFF
TGTGCCAGCAGCGGGCTCCTGGGAGCTAGCTCCTACAATGAGCAGTTCTTC
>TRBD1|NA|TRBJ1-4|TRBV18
CASSPNRGATNEKLFF
TGTGCCAGCTCACCCAACAGGGGGGCAACTAATGAAAAACTGTTTTTT
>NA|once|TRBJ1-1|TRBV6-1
CASSEWSGGGNTEAFF
TGTGCCAGCAGTGAATGGTCGGGGGGCGGAAACACTGAAGCTTTCTTT
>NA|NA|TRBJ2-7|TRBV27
CASSSWAAEQYF
TGTGCCAGCAGTTCCTGGGCAGCCGAGCAGTACTTC
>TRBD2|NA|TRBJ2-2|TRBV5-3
CARSGLAGPTGELFF
TGTGCCAGATCAGGACTAGCGGGTCCCACCGGGGAGCTGTTTTTT
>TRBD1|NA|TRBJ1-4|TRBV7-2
CASSLEWTGGKLFF
TGTGCCAGCAGCTTAGAGTGGACAGGGGGAAAACTGTTTTTT
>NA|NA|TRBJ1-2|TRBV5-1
CASSLAQGPNYGYTF
TGCGCCAGCAGCTTGGCCCAGGGCCCTAACTATGGCTACACCTTC
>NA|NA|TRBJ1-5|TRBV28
CASNRVNQPQHF
TGTGCCAGTAACAGGGTCAATCAGCCCCAGCATTTT
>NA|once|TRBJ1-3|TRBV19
CASSIPGLSSGNTIYF
TGTGCCAGTAGTATACCCGGACTAAGCTCTGGAAACACCATATATTTT
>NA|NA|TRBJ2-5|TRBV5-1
CASKPATGGTEEQYF
TGCGCCAGCAAACCCGCGACAGGCGGTACGGAGGAGCAGTACTTC
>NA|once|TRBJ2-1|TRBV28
CASSPWDSGSEQFF
TGTGCCAGCAGTCCATGGGACAGCGGGAGTGAGCAGTTCTTC
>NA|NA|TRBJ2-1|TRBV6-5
CASKVTSSYNEQFF
TGTGCCAGCAAAGTCACGAGCTCCTACAATGAGCAGTTCTTC
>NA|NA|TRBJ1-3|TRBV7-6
CASSERTASSGNTIYF
TGTGCCAGCAGCGAGCGGACGGCCTCCTCTGGAAACACCATATATTTT
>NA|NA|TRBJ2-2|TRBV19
CASAQGTGELFF
TGTGCCAGTGCCCAGGGTACCGGGGAGCTGTTTTTT
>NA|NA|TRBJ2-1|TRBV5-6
CASSLALGGWNEQFF
TGTGCCAGCAGTCTCGCCCTGGGGGGATGGAATGAGCAGTTCTTC
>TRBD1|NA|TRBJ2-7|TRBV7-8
CASSQQPTGVEQYF
TGTGCCAGCAGCCAGCAGCCGACAGGGGTCGAGCAGTACTTC
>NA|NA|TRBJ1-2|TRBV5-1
CASSSLGQPAYGYTF
TGCGCCAGCAGCTCCCTTGGACAGCCTGCTTATGGCTACACCTTC
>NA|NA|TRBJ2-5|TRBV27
CASSLIARPSLDETQYF
TGTGCCAGCAGTTTAATAGCCAGGCCTTCCCTTGACGAGACCCAGTACTTC
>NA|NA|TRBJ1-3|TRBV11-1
CASSLTGNTIYF
TGTGCCAGCAGCTTAACGGGAAACACCATATATTTT
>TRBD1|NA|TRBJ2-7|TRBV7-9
CASSDSYVAGGHEQYF
TGTGCCAGCAGTGATTCGTACGTAGCAGGGGGCCACGAGCAGTACTTC
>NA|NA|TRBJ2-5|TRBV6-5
CASMRQGNLVETQYF
TGTGCCAGCATGAGGCAGGGAAATTTGGTGGAGACCCAGTACTTC
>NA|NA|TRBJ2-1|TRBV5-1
CASSLVAGSSYNEQFF
TGCGCCAGCAGCTTGGTGGCCGGCAGCTCCTACAATGAGCAGTTCTTC
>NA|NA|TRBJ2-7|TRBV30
CAWSVPGRRAYEQYF
TGTGCCTGGAGTGTACCAGGGAGGCGCGCCTACGAGCAGTACTTC
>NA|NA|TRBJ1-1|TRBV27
CASSSRVGTEAFF
TGTGCCAGCAGTTCCAGGGTCGGCACTGAAGCTTTCTTT
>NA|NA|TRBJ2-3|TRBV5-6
CASSLGGDTDTQYF
TGTGCCAGCAGCTTGGGAGGGGACACAGATACGCAGTATTTT
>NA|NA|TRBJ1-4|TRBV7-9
CASSLQGGDEKLFF
TGTGCCAGCAGCCTGCAGGGTGGTGATGAAAAACTGTTTTTT
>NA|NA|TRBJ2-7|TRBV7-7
CASSQVLGAYEQYF
TGTGCCAGCAGCCAAGTCTTGGGTGCCTACGAGCAGTACTTC
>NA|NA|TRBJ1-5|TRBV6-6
CASSYGRAAYQPQHF
TGTGCCAGCAGTTACGGTCGGGCAGCCTATCAGCCCCAGCATTTT
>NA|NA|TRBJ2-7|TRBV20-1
CSASGYEQYF
TGCAGTGCGTCTGGCTACGAGCAGTACTTC
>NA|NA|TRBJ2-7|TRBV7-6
CASSLVTGLSYEQYF
TGTGCCAGCAGCTTAGTGACAGGCCTCTCCTACGAGCAGTACTTC
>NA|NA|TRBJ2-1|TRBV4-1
CASSQVGRDNNEQFF
TGCGCCAGCAGCCAAGTTGGCCGGGACAACAATGAGCAGTTCTTC